The clone carrying this T cell receptor (beta chain) was picked up many times. Its antigen remains unknown. Amplification from RNA transcripts yielded the TCR beta CDR3 regions. RT-PCR was first run with HTBI primers, then multiplex PCR in a second round. TCRdb redid the calling of the multiplex PCR reads with MiXCR, one entry per CDR3 protein. The table includes 400,000 to 450,000 distinct CDR3 sequences, approximately 21% detected once. This entry belongs to a study of Graves' ophthalmopathy and Graves' hyperthyroidism. Study-wide findings and caveats: The model reached around 66% sensitivity and roughly 72% specificity for predicting ophthalmopathy progression.

The term stable hyperthyroidism indicated an absence of ophthalmopathy within 18 months of follow-up. Patients newly diagnosed with hyperthyroidism, under 2 months' duration, were aged 18 to 65, the study reports. Looked up from germline, CDR1 is MDHEN and CDR2 is SYDVKM. The CDR3 length is 15 residues. The V gene lost 2 bases and the J gene lost 1 base, with 9 bases spanning the gap. The specimen was peripheral blood. The clonotype originates from a woman aged 18-30 years with stable Graves' hyperthyroidism. The rearrangement joins TRBV28 to TRBJ1-5; D is unclear. CDR3 sequence: CASSLLGGSNQPQHF. For the CDR3, the DNA is TGTGCCAGCAGTTTACTGGGAGGGAGCAATCAGCCCCAGCATTTT.